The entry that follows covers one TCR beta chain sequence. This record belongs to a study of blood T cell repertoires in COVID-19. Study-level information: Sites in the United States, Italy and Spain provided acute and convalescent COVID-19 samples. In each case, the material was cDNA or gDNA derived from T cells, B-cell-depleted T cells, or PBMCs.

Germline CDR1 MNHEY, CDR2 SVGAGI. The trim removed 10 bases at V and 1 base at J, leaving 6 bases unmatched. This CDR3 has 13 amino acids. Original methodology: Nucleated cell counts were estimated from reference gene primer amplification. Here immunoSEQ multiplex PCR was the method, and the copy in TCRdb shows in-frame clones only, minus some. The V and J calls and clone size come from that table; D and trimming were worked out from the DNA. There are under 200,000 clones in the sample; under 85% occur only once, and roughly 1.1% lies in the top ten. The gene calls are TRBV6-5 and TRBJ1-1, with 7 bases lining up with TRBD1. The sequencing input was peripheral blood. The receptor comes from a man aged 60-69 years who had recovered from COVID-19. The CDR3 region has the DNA TGTGCCACCCAAGACAGGGCGAACACTGAAGCTTTCTTT. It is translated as CATQDRANTEAFF.